A selection of T cell receptor beta chains follows, all from one sample in a study of T cell changes during pregnancy in multiple sclerosis. Some clones are missing from TCRdb's copy, which holds only in-frame ones; the method was immunoSEQ multiplex PCR. The data hold fewer than 45,000 clones, with 94% observed a single time. The starting material was CD8+ T cells from peripheral blood mononuclear cells, obtained in the third trimester of pregnancy. These receptors originate from a female donor with multiple sclerosis, enrolled in a pregnancy study. Both conserved end residues are part of each CDR3. D genes are given only for firm matches. Size tells how often a clone was seen (once, few, many) or the class of an expanded clone, and some rows leave it out.

cdr3_aa cdr3_nt j_call clone_size v_call d_call
CASSETGGLNYGYTF TGTGCCAGCAGTGAGACAGGGGGCTTAAACTATGGCTACACCTTC TRBJ1-2 NA TRBV25-1 TRBD1
CASSLFISNTGELFF TGTGCCAGCAGTTTGTTTATATCGAACACCGGGGAGCTGTTTTTT TRBJ2-2 NA TRBV28 NA
CATSDEGVYNEQFF TGTGCCACCAGCGATGAGGGTGTCTACAATGAGCAGTTCTTC TRBJ2-1 NA TRBV15 NA
CATSRLWANYEQYF TGTGCCACCAGCAGACTCTGGGCTAATTACGAGCAGTACTTC TRBJ2-7 NA TRBV15 NA
CASSQGMNTEAFF TGTGCCAGCAGTCAGGGGATGAACACTGAAGCTTTCTTT TRBJ1-1 NA TRBV2 NA
CASSHLRGETQYF TGTGCCAGCAGCCACCTCAGGGGAGAGACCCAGTACTTC TRBJ2-5 NA TRBV6-5 NA
CASSSPSGTYSYEQYF TGTGCCAGCAGTTCACCCAGCGGTACCTACTCCTACGAGCAGTACTTC TRBJ2-7 NA TRBV28 NA
CASSPPGIAGAPTF TGTGCCAGCAGCCCCCCGGGGATAGCGGGAGCTCCTACCTTC TRBJ2-7 NA TRBV6-5 TRBD2
CASSQSLIRMTSGYYNEQFF TGCGCCAGCAGCCAATCGCTAATCCGGATGACTAGCGGGTACTACAATGAGCAGTTCTTC TRBJ2-1 NA TRBV4-3 TRBD2
CATSGIWQETQYF TGTGCCACCTCAGGGATTTGGCAAGAGACCCAGTACTTC TRBJ2-5 NA TRBV15 NA
CASSSPLDEQYF TGTGCCAGCAGCTCCCCCCTAGACGAGCAGTACTTC TRBJ2-7 NA TRBV5-6 NA
CASSAGWGQWAEAFF TGTGCCAGCAGCGCAGGTTGGGGACAGTGGGCTGAAGCTTTCTTT TRBJ1-1 NA TRBV6-1 TRBD1
CASAPGTSGTDTQYF TGTGCCAGCGCGCCTGGGACTAGCGGCACAGATACGCAGTATTTT TRBJ2-3 NA TRBV7-3 TRBD2
CASSFRERDQPQHF TGTGCCAGCAGCTTCAGGGAACGGGATCAGCCCCAGCATTTT TRBJ1-5 NA TRBV5-6 NA
CASSPERESAYEQYF TGTGCCAGCAGCCCAGAGCGGGAGAGTGCCTACGAGCAGTACTTC TRBJ2-7 NA TRBV4-2 TRBD2
CASSQSDSPYEQYF TGCGCCAGCAGCCAATCAGACAGCCCCTACGAGCAGTACTTC TRBJ2-7 NA TRBV5-1 NA
CASSQAVNQPQHF TGCGCCAGCAGCCAAGCGGTGAATCAGCCCCAGCATTTT TRBJ1-5 NA TRBV4-3 NA
CASTRDRGLSTEAFF TGTGCCAGCACCCGGGACAGGGGGCTAAGTACTGAAGCTTTCTTT TRBJ1-1 once TRBV6-5 TRBD1